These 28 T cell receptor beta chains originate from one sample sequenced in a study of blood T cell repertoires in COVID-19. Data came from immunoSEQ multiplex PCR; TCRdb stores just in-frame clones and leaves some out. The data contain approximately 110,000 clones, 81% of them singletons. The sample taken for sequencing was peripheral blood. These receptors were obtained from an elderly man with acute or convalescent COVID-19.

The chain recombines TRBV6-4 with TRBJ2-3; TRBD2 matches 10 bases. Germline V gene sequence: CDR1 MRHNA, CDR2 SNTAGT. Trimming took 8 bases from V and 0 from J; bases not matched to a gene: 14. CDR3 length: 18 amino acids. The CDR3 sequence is CASPRRLAGDLSTDTQYF. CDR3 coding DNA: TGTGCCAGCCCCCGACGCCTAGCGGGGGACTTAAGCACAGATACGCAGTATTTT.

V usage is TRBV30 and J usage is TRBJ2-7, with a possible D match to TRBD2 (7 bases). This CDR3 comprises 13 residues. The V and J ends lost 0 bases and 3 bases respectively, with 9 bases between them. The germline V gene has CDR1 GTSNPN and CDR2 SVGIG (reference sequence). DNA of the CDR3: TGTGCCTGGAGTGTAGGGGGGGGCTACGAGCAGTACTTC. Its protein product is CAWSVGGGYEQYF. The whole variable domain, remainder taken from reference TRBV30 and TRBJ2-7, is SQTIHQWPATLVQPVGSPLSLECTVEGTSNPNLYWYRQAAGRGLQLLFYSVGIGQISSEVPQNLSASRPQDRQFILSSKKLLLSDSGFYLCAWSVGGGYEQYFGPGTRLTVT.

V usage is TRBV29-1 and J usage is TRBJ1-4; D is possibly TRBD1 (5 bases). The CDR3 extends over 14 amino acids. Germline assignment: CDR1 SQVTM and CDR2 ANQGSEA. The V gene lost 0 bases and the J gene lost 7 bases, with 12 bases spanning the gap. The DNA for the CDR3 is TGCAGCGTTGAAGACGGTCAGGGTGGTGAAAAACTGTTTTTT. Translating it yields CSVEDGQGGEKLFF.

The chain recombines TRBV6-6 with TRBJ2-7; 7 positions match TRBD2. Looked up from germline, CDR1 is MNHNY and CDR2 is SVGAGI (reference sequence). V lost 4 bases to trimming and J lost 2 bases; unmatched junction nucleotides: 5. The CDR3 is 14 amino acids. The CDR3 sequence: CASSSTGTTYEQYF. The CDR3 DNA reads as TGTGCCAGCAGTTCCACCGGGACTACCTACGAGCAGTACTTC.

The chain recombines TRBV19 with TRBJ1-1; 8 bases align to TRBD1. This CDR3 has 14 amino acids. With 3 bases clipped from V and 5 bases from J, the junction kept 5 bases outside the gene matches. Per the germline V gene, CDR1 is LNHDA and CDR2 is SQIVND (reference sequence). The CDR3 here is CASSIWTGQTEAFF. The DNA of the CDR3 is TGTGCCAGTAGTATTTGGACAGGGCAGACTGAAGCTTTCTTT.

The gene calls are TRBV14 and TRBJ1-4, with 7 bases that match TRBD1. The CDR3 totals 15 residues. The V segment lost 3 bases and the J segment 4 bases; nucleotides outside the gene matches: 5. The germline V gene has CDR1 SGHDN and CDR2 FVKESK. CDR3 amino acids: CASSHGTVNNEKLFF. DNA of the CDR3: TGTGCCAGCAGCCACGGGACAGTTAATAATGAAAAACTGTTTTTT.

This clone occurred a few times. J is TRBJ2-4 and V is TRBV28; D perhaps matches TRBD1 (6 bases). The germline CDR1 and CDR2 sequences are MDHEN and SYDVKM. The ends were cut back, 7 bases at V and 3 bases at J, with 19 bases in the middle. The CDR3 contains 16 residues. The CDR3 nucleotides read TGTGCCAGCACCGGTGCAGGGGCTTACGGCAAAAACATTCAGTACTTC. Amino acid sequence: CASTGAGAYGKNIQYF.

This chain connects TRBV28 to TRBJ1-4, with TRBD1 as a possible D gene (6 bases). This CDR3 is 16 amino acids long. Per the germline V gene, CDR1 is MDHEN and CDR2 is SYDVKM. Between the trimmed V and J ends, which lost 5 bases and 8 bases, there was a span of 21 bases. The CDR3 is CASSGGGLDSSEKLFF. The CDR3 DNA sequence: TGTGCCAGCAGTGGGGGCGGGCTTGACAGCTCCGAAAAACTGTTTTTT.

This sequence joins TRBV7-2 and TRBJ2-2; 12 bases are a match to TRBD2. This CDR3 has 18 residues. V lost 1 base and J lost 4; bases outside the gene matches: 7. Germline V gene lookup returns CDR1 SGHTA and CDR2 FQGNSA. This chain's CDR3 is CASSLVSSGRASTGELFF. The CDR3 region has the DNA TGTGCCAGCAGCTTAGTATCTAGCGGGAGGGCCAGCACCGGGGAGCTGTTTTTT.

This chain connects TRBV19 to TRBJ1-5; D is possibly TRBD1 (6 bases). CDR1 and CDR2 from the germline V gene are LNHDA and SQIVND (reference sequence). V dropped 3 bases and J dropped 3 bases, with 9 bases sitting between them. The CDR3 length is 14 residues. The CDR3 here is CASSMNRDNQPQHF. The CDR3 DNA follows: TGTGCCAGTAGTATGAACAGGGACAATCAGCCCCAGCATTTT.

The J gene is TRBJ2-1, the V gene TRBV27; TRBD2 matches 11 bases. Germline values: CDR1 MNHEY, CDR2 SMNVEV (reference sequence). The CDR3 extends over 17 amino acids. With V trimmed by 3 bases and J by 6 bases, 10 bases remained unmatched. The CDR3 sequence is CASSLSPLAGGPNEQFF. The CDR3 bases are TGTGCCAGCAGTTTGTCCCCTCTAGCGGGAGGACCCAATGAGCAGTTCTTC.

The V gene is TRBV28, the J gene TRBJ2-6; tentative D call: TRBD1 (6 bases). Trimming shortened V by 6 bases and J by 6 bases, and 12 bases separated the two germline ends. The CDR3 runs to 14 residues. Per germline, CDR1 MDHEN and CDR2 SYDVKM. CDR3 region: CASRGALMANVLTF. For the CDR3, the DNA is TGTGCCAGCAGGGGGGCCCTGATGGCCAACGTCCTGACTTTC. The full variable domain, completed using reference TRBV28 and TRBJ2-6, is DVKVTQSSRYLVKRTGEKVFLECVQDMDHENMFWYRQDPGLGLRLIYFSYDVKMKEKGDIPEGYSVSREKKERFSLILESASTNQTSMYLCASRGALMANVLTFGAGSRLTVL.

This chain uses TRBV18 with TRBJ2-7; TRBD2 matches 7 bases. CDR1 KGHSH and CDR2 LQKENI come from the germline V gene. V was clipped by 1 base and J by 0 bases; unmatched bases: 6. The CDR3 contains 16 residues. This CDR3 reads CASSPRGRGSSYEQYF. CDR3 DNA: TGTGCCAGCTCACCACGCGGGAGAGGGAGCTCCTACGAGCAGTACTTC.

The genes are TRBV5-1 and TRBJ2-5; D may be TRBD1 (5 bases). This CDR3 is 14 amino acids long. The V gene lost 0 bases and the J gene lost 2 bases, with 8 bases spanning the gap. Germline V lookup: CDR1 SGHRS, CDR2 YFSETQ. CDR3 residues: CASSLASGQETQYF. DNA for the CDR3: TGCGCCAGCAGCTTGGCCTCAGGGCAAGAGACCCAGTACTTC. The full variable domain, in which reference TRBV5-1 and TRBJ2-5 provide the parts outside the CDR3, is KAGVTQTPRYLIKTRGQQVTLSCSPISGHRSVSWYQQTPGQGLQFLFEYFSETQRNKGNFPGRFSGRQFSNSRSEMNVSTLELGDSALYLCASSLASGQETQYFGPGTRLLVL.

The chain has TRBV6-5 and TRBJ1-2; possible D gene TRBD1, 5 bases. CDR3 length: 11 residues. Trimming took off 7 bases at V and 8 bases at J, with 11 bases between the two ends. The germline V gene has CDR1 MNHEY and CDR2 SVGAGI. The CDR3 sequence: CASNSRGGYTF. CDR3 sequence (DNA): TGTGCCAGCAACTCAAGGGGCGGCTACACCTTC.

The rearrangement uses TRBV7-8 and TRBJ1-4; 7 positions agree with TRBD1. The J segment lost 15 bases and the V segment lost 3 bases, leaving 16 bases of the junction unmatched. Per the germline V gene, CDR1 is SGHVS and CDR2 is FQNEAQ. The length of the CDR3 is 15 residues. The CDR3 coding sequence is TGTGCCAGCAGCTTGTACCCCCGGGACAGAAAAAGAGTGTTTTTT. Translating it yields CASSLYPRDRKRVFF.

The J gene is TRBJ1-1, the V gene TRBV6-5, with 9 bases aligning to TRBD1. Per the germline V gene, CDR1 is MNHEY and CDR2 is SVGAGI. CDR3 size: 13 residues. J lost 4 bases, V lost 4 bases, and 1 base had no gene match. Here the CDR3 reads CASSWDRATEAFF. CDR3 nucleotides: TGTGCCAGCAGTTGGGACAGGGCCACTGAAGCTTTCTTT.

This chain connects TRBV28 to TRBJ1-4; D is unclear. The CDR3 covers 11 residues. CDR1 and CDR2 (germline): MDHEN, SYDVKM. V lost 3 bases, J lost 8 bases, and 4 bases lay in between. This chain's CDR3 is CASSFGEKLFF. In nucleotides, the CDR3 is TGTGCCAGCAGTTTCGGGGAAAAACTGTTTTTT.

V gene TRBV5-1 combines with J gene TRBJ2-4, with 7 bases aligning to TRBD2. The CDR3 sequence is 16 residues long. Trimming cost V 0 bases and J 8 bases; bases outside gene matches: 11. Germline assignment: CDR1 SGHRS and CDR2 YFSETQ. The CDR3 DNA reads TGCGCCAGCAGCTTGGGGACTAGTATAGCCTGGGACATTCAGTACTTC. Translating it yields CASSLGTSIAWDIQYF.

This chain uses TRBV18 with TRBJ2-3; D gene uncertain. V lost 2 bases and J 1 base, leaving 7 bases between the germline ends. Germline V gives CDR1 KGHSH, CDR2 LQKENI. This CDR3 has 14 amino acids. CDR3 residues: CASSPSMGTDTQYF. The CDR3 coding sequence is TGTGCCAGCTCACCATCTATGGGCACAGATACGCAGTATTTT. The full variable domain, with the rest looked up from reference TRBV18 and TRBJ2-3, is NAGVMQNPRHLVRRRGQEARLRCSPMKGHSHVYWYRQLPEEGLKFMVYLQKENIIDESGMPKERFSAEFPKEGPSILRIQQVVRGDSAAYFCASSPSMGTDTQYFGPGTRLTVL.

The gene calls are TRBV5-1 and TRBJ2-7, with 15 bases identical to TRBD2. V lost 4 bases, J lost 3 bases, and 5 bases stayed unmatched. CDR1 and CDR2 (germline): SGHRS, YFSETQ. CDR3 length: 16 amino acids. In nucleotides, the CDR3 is TGCGCCAGCAGCGCGCCGGGACTAGCGGGAGGCTACGAGCAGTACTTC. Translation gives CASSAPGLAGGYEQYF.

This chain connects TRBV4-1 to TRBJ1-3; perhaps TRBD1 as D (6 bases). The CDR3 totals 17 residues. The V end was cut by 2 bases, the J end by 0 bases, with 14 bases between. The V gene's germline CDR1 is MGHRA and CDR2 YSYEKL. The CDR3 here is CASSQSDRWSSGNTIYF. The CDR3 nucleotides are TGCGCCAGCAGCCAATCAGACAGGTGGAGCTCTGGAAACACCATATATTTT.

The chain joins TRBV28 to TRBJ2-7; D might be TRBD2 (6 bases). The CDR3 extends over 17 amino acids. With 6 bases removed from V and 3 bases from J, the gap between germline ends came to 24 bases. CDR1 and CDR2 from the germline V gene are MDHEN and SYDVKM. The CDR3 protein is CASSSPIQRGGFYEQYF. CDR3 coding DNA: TGTGCCAGCAGCAGCCCAATTCAGAGGGGAGGTTTCTACGAGCAGTACTTC.

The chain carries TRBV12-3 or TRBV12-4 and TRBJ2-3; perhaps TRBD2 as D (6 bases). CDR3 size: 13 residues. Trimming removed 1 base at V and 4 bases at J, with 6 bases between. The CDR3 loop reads CASSLGLADTQYF. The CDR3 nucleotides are TGTGCCAGCAGTTTAGGACTAGCAGATACGCAGTATTTT.

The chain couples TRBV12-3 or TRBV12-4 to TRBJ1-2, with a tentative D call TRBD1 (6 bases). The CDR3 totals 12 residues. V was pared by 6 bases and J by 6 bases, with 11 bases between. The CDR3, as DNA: TGTGCCAGCAGGTCAGGACAGCATGGCTACACCTTC. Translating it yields CASRSGQHGYTF.

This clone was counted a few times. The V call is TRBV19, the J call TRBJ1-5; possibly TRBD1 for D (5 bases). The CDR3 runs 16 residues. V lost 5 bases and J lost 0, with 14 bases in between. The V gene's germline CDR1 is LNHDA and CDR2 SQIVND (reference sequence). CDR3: CASSPRTPYSNQPQHF. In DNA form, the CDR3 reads TGTGCCAGTAGTCCCCGGACACCCTATAGCAATCAGCCCCAGCATTTT.

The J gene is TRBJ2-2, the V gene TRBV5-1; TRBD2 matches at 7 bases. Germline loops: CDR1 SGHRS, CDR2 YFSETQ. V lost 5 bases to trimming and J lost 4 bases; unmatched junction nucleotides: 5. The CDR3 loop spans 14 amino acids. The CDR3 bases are TGCGCCAGCAGTGGCGGGAGAGTCACCGGGGAGCTGTTTTTT. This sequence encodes CASSGGRVTGELFF.

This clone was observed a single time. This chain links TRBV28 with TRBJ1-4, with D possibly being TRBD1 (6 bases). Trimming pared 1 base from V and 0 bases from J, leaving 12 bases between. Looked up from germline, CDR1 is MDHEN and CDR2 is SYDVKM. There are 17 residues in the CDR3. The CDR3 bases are TGTGCCAGCAGTTTATCCTACCAGGGGTCAACTAATGAAAAACTGTTTTTT. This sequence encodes CASSLSYQGSTNEKLFF. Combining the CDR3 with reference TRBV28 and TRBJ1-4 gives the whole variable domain DVKVTQSSRYLVKRTGEKVFLECVQDMDHENMFWYRQDPGLGLRLIYFSYDVKMKEKGDIPEGYSVSREKKERFSLILESASTNQTSMYLCASSLSYQGSTNEKLFFGSGTQLSVL.